This is a list of T cell receptor beta chains from one sample in a study of regulatory T cells in long-lasting Graves disease. TCRdb independently ran MiXCR on the multiplex PCR reads; one entry per CDR3 protein. The sample gives about 320,000 distinct CDR3 sequences, 15% to 20% of which show up once; roughly 40% is in the top ten. Material: peripheral blood mononuclear cells (PBMCs), obtained at new diagnosis, from a patient treated with antithyroid drugs. All receptors come from a female donor with Graves disease. Both conserved end residues are trimmed from each CDR3. Fields, in order: J gene, V gene, CDR3 protein.

j_gene: TRBJ2-3
v_gene: TRBV12-3/TRBV12-4
CDR3aa: ASSLRLARGPDTQY

j_gene: TRBJ2-5
v_gene: TRBV11-2
CDR3aa: ASTSTPVVETQY

j_gene: TRBJ1-1
v_gene: TRBV20-1
CDR3aa: SASALTGGTEAF

j_gene: TRBJ1-4
v_gene: TRBV30
CDR3aa: AWRLSGEKLF

j_gene: TRBJ2-1
v_gene: TRBV30
CDR3aa: AWSLRGGGSYNEQF

j_gene: TRBJ2-4
v_gene: TRBV19
CDR3aa: ASSQELQGFNIQY

j_gene: TRBJ2-2
v_gene: TRBV28
CDR3aa: ASSFSYTGELF

j_gene: TRBJ1-5
v_gene: TRBV10-2
CDR3aa: ASSESGRINQPQH

j_gene: TRBJ2-1
v_gene: TRBV11-3
CDR3aa: ASSSLGEGPF

j_gene: TRBJ2-3
v_gene: TRBV19
CDR3aa: ASSSQGATDTQY

j_gene: TRBJ2-5
v_gene: TRBV12-3/TRBV12-4
CDR3aa: ASSLGTSFRETQY

j_gene: TRBJ1-1
v_gene: TRBV12-3/TRBV12-4
CDR3aa: ASTLGLGAEAF

j_gene: TRBJ1-3
v_gene: TRBV9
CDR3aa: ASSVAGSLRNTIY

j_gene: TRBJ2-6
v_gene: TRBV6-5
CDR3aa: ASSYRLGRGLDGANVLT

j_gene: TRBJ2-5
v_gene: TRBV28
CDR3aa: ASRMDQFETQY

j_gene: TRBJ2-3
v_gene: TRBV18
CDR3aa: ASSPEEGESTDTQY

j_gene: TRBJ1-4
v_gene: TRBV6-1
CDR3aa: ASSASGTGVPNEKLF

j_gene: TRBJ1-2
v_gene: TRBV4-1
CDR3aa: ASSQVTGPYGYT

j_gene: TRBJ1-2
v_gene: TRBV28
CDR3aa: ASSFGTAAGYT

j_gene: TRBJ2-1
v_gene: TRBV11-2
CDR3aa: ASSPSGKLNEQF

j_gene: TRBJ2-7
v_gene: TRBV19
CDR3aa: ASSPAGTGDYEQY

j_gene: TRBJ2-7
v_gene: TRBV7-8
CDR3aa: ASGGLAGALGEQY

j_gene: TRBJ2-3
v_gene: TRBV19
CDR3aa: ASSISRDGTDTQY

j_gene: TRBJ2-7
v_gene: TRBV18
CDR3aa: ASSPTGGRSEQY

j_gene: TRBJ1-4
v_gene: TRBV30
CDR3aa: AWSLYRATNEKLF

j_gene: TRBJ2-2
v_gene: TRBV12-3/TRBV12-4
CDR3aa: ASSPRLAGVINTGELF

j_gene: TRBJ1-3
v_gene: TRBV6-1
CDR3aa: ARLSRHSSGNTIY

j_gene: TRBJ2-3
v_gene: TRBV6-5
CDR3aa: ASSYSTKIPSTDTQY

j_gene: TRBJ1-4
v_gene: TRBV2
CDR3aa: ASSREKLF

j_gene: TRBJ2-2
v_gene: TRBV3-1
CDR3aa: ASSQGQGNTGELF

j_gene: TRBJ2-1
v_gene: TRBV9
CDR3aa: ASSVEHGGYPYNEQF

j_gene: TRBJ1-1
v_gene: TRBV19
CDR3aa: ASRGDRDQAF

j_gene: TRBJ2-6
v_gene: TRBV7-9
CDR3aa: ASTSGRRYSGANVLT

j_gene: TRBJ1-3
v_gene: TRBV30
CDR3aa: ACRGGNTIY

j_gene: TRBJ2-5
v_gene: TRBV12-5
CDR3aa: ASGSNGSPSQETQY

j_gene: TRBJ1-4
v_gene: TRBV30
CDR3aa: AWSVRQESKLF

j_gene: TRBJ2-3
v_gene: TRBV7-9
CDR3aa: ASSQGQHTDTQY

j_gene: TRBJ2-5
v_gene: TRBV2
CDR3aa: ASSDSLTGFQETQY

j_gene: TRBJ2-7
v_gene: TRBV2
CDR3aa: ASSDIGTQESEQY

j_gene: TRBJ2-5
v_gene: TRBV20-1
CDR3aa: SARLTSGPGPKETQY

j_gene: TRBJ1-1
v_gene: TRBV19
CDR3aa: ASRLDSQGLRTEAF

j_gene: TRBJ2-7
v_gene: TRBV7-3
CDR3aa: ASSFGTGSTEQY

j_gene: TRBJ1-5
v_gene: TRBV27
CDR3aa: ASSRKGLNQPQH

j_gene: TRBJ2-5
v_gene: TRBV15
CDR3aa: ATSRDFRTQY

j_gene: TRBJ2-1
v_gene: TRBV9
CDR3aa: ASSFRASGSRYNEQF